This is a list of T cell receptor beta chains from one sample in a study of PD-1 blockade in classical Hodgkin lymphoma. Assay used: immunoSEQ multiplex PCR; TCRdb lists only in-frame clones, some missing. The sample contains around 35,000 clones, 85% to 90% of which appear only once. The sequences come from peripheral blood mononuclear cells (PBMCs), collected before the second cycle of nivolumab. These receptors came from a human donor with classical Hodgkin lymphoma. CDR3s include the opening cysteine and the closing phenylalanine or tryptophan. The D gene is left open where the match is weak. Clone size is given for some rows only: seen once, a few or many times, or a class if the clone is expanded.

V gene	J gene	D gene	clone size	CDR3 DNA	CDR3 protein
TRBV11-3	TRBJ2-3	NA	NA	TGTGCCAGCAGCTTAGGGGTTAGCACAGATACGCAGTATTTT	CASSLGVSTDTQYF
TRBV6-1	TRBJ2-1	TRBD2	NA	TGTGCCAGCAAAATAGCGGGAGGTGACTACAATGAGCAGTTCTTC	CASKIAGGDYNEQFF
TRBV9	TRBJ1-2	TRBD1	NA	TGTGCCAGCAGCCCCACAGGGGGGGTGATGTACTATGGCTACACCTTC	CASSPTGGVMYYGYTF
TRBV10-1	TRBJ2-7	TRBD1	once	TGCGCCAGCAAATCATCCGGGACAGGGAACCCCGGGGTGGGGTACTTC	CASKSSGTGNPGVGYF
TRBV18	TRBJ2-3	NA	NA	TGTGCCAGCTCCCCAGCGGAAACTAGCACAGATACGCAGTATTTT	CASSPAETSTDTQYF
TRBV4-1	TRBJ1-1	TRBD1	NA	TGCGCCAGCAGCCCTTTTGCCGGGACAGTCCTGAACACTGAAGCTTTCTTT	CASSPFAGTVLNTEAFF
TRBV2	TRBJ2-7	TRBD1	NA	TGTGCCAGCTTATTGGGGGACAGGGGATCCTACGAGCAGTACTTC	CASLLGDRGSYEQYF
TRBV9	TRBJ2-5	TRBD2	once	TGTGCCAGCAGCCCGGGACTAGCGGGAGGCCCGGGAGTTGAAGAGACCCAGTACTTC	CASSPGLAGGPGVEETQYF
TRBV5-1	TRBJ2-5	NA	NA	TGCGCCAGCAGCTTGGGCATCACCCAAGAGACCCAGTACTTC	CASSLGITQETQYF
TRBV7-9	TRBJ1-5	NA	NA	TGTGCCAGCAGCCCCCTGTGGGACAAACAGCCCCAGCATTTT	CASSPLWDKQPQHF
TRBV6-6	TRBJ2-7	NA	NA	TGTGCCAGTCAGCTGACAGGATCCTACGAGCAGTACTTC	CASQLTGSYEQYF
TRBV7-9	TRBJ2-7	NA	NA	TGTGCCAGCAGCACGCTACAATCCTACGAGCAGTACTTC	CASSTLQSYEQYF
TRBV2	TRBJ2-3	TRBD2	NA	TGTGCCAGCAGTTCAACCGGGACTAGGAATTACGATACGCAGTATTTT	CASSSTGTRNYDTQYF
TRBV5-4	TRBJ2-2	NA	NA	TGTGCCAGCAGCTTGGCGGGAGCCACCGGGGAGCTGTTTTTT	CASSLAGATGELFF
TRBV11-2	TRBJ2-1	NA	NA	TGTGCCAGCAGCCCGGGACCGAAGGATGAGCAGTTCTTC	CASSPGPKDEQFF
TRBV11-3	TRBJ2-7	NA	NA	TGTGCCAGCAGCTTAGGGACAGAGACCTACGAGCAGTACTTC	CASSLGTETYEQYF
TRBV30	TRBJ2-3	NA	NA	TGTGCCTGGAGGGGGGTGAGCACAGATACGCAGTATTTT	CAWRGVSTDTQYF
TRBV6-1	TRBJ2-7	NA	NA	TGTGCCACCGAAATTACAGGTGAACTCACCTACGAGCAGTACTTC	CATEITGELTYEQYF
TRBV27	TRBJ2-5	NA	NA	TGTGCCAGCAGTCCTGACTGGACATTACAAGAGACCCAGTACTTC	CASSPDWTLQETQYF
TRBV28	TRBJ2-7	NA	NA	TGTGCCAGCAGTTTGGCCTACGAGCAGTACTTC	CASSLAYEQYF
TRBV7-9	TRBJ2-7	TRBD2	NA	TGTGCCAGCAGCCTGGGCCATCGACTAGCGGGAGCTTACGAGCAGTACTTC	CASSLGHRLAGAYEQYF
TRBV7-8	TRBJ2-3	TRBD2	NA	TGTGCCAGCAGCCGTACGCTAGCGGGAGGCACAGATACGCAGTATTTT	CASSRTLAGGTDTQYF
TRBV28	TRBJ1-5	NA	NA	TGTGCCAGCAGTACACAGGGCCTTAGCAATCAGCCCCAGCATTTT	CASSTQGLSNQPQHF
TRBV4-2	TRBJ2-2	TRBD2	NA	TGTGCCAGCAGCCTCAAAGGACTAGCCGGGGAGCTGTTTTTT	CASSLKGLAGELFF
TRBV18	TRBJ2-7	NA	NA	TGTGCCAGCTCACCGTCTATCTACGAGCAGTACTTC	CASSPSIYEQYF
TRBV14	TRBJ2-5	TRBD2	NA	TGTGCCAGCAGCCAAGGGGTAGTAGCGGGAGAAGAGACCCAGTACTTC	CASSQGVVAGEETQYF
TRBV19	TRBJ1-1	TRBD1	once	TGTGCCAGTAGTGCCTGGGACAGGCGTGACACTGAAGCTTTCTTT	CASSAWDRRDTEAFF
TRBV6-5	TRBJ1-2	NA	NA	TGTGCCAGCAGTATCACAGCGACGAACTATGGCTACACCTTC	CASSITATNYGYTF
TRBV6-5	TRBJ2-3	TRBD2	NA	TGTGCCAGCAGTAAACGACTAGCGGGACCAGATACGCAGTATTTT	CASSKRLAGPDTQYF
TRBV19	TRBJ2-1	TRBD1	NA	TGTGCCAGTAGTACCCCAGGACAGGGCTCCTACAATGAGCAGTTCTTC	CASSTPGQGSYNEQFF
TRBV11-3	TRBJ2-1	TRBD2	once	TGTGCCAGCAGAGGACTAGCCCATGAGCAGTTCTTC	CASRGLAHEQFF
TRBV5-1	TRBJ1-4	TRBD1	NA	TGCGCCAGCAGCCGGGACAGCGCCAATGAAAAACTGTTTTTT	CASSRDSANEKLFF
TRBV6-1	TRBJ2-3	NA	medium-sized	TGTGCCAGCAGTGAAGCGACAACGCAGTATTTT	CASSEATTQYF
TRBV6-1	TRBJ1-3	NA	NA	TGTGCCAGTTCAACTGGGGCGAATTCTGGAAACACCATATATTTT	CASSTGANSGNTIYF
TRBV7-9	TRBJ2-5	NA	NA	TGTGCCAGCATCATTGGCGAGACCCAGTACTTC	CASIIGETQYF
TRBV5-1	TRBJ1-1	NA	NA	TGCGCCAGCAGCTTCCGATCAGGTAACACTGAAGCTTTCTTT	CASSFRSGNTEAFF
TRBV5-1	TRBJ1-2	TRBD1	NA	TGCGCCAGCAGCTTGGGTTTATGGGACAGGGGCAACTTGAAGTATGGCTACACCTTC	CASSLGLWDRGNLKYGYTF
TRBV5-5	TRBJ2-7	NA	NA	TGTGCCAGCAGCGGGAGGGGGGCTCCGGTCAACCCGTTCTACGAGCAGTACTTC	CASSGRGAPVNPFYEQYF
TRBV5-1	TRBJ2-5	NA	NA	TGCGCCAGCAGCCCTCCCCGGGGGCAGGAGACCCAGTACTTC	CASSPPRGQETQYF
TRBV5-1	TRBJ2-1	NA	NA	TGCGCCACCAGTTTAGGGACGGAAACCTACAATGAGCAGTTCTTC	CATSLGTETYNEQFF
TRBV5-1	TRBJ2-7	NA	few	TGCGCCAGCAGCTTGGGAACAGCCTCCTACGAGCAGTACTTC	CASSLGTASYEQYF
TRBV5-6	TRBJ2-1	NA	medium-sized	TGTGCCAGCAGCCACTACCGGGACTCCTACAATGAGCAGTTCTTC	CASSHYRDSYNEQFF
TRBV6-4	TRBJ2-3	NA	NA	TGTGCCAGCAGTTCCCAGGGGACAGATACGCAGTATTTT	CASSSQGTDTQYF
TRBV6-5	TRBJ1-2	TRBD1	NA	TGTGCCAGCAGTTACTGGGGCCAGGGGGGCGGCTACACCTTC	CASSYWGQGGGYTF
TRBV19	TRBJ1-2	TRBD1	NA	TGTGCCAGTAGTCCGGGACAGGGGAAGACCTTC	CASSPGQGKTF
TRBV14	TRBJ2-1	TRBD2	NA	TGTGCCAGCAGCCACCCCTATAGCGGGAGGGCCAATGAGCAGTTCTTC	CASSHPYSGRANEQFF
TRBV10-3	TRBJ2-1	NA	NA	TGTGCCATCAGCGGAACGGGGGTCTACAATGAGCAGTTCTTC	CAISGTGVYNEQFF
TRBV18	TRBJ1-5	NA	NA	TGTGCCAGCTCAGACAGCAGCAATCAGCCCCAGCATTTT	CASSDSSNQPQHF
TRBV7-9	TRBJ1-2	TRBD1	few	TGTGCCAGCAGCTTAGCGGGACAGCCAAAAGTGGGCTACACCTTC	CASSLAGQPKVGYTF
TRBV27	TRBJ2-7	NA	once	TGTGCCACCCGGACCCCACCTTCCTACGAGCAGTACTTC	CATRTPPSYEQYF
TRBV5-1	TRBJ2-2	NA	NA	TGCGCCAGCAGCTTGGACAGCCCGAACACCGGGGAGCTGTTTTTT	CASSLDSPNTGELFF
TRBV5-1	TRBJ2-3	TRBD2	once	TGCGCCAGCAGCTTGGCGGCTCGGGAGGTAGATACGCAGTATTTT	CASSLAAREVDTQYF
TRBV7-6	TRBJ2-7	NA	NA	TGTGCCAGCAGCTCACAAACCCCTAGCGCCGGATGGGGCTACGAGCAGTACTTC	CASSSQTPSAGWGYEQYF